This T cell receptor (beta chain) was profiled in a study of T cell responses to AZD1222 COVID-19 vaccine. Findings and caveats of the study: Only five to seven AZD1222 recipients were seropositive at baseline. Researchers took repertoire samples only after the peak T cell response had come. Reports say nearly half of spike-specific TCRs go after unmutated variant regions.

TCRdb keeps only in-frame clones here, not all; method: immunoSEQ multiplex PCR. The sample shows more than 65,000 clones, 80% to 90% of them seen only once. Investigators merged groups given second doses at roughly 4 or roughly 12 weeks. This clone was observed a handful of times. As yet, its antigen is unknown. This CDR3 spans 17 amino acids. The germline CDR1 and CDR2 sequences are MNHEY and SMNVEV (reference sequence). V lost 2 bases, J lost 2 bases, and 17 bases lay in between. The V call is TRBV27, the J call TRBJ2-3; D is possibly TRBD1 (6 bases). Here the sequenced sample was peripheral blood, taken 28 days after the second AZD1222 dose. The source of this sequence is an adult who received the AZD1222 COVID-19 vaccine. The DNA of the CDR3 is TGTGCCAGCAGTTTAGGGGCGTTACAGGGTCCCACAGATACGCAGTATTTT. This encodes CASSLGALQGPTDTQYF.